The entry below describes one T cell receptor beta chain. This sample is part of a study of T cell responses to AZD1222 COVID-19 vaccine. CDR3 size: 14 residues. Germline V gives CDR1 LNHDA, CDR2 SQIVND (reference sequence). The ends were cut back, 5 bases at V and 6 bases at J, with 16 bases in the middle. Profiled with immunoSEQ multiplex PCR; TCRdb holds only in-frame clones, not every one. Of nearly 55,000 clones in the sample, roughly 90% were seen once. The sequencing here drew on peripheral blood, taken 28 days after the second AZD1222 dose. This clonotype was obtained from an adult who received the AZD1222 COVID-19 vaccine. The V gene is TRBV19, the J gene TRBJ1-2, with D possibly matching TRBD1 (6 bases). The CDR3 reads CASSVDWGADGYTF. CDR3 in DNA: TGTGCCAGTAGTGTCGACTGGGGGGCAGATGGCTACACCTTC.